The rows below give T cell receptor beta chains drawn from one sample of a study of T cells in Graves' hyperthyroidism and ophthalmopathy. TCRdb analysed the multiplex PCR reads with MiXCR anew, one entry per CDR3 protein. The sample records around 800,000 distinct CDR3 sequences, roughly 40% being singletons. Sequencing was done on a sample of blood. Receptor source: a man between 18 and 29 years old with Graves' hyperthyroidism. CDR3s include the opening cysteine and the closing phenylalanine or tryptophan. D genes are given only for firm matches. Clone size appears in some rows only: once, few, many, or a class for an expanded clone.

.	TRBJ1-1	TRBV9	.	CASSSLGLNTEAFF	TGTGCCAGCAGCTCCCTGGGGTTGAACACTGAAGCTTTCTTT
TRBD1	TRBJ2-7	TRBV20-1	.	CSASAPNRGTEQYF	TGCAGTGCTAGCGCCCCAAACAGGGGCACGGAGCAGTACTTC
.	TRBJ1-1	TRBV7-6	.	CASSSQEYTEAFF	TGTGCCAGCAGCTCCCAGGAGTACACTGAAGCTTTCTTT
.	TRBJ2-7	TRBV5-1	few	CASSFRLDSYEQYF	TGCGCCAGCAGCTTCCGGCTAGACTCCTACGAGCAGTACTTC
.	TRBJ1-6	TRBV10-3	.	CAISESINSPLHF	TGTGCCATCAGTGAGTCTATAAATTCACCCCTCCACTTT
.	TRBJ2-7	TRBV7-9	.	CASSPSGRLTYEQYF	TGTGCCAGCAGCCCAAGCGGGCGTCTTACCTACGAGCAGTACTTC
.	TRBJ1-2	TRBV10-3	many	CAIGDPGRHYGYTF	TGTGCCATCGGAGACCCGGGACGCCACTATGGCTACACCTTC
TRBD1	TRBJ2-2	TRBV13	.	CASSPTGVSGELFF	TGTGCCAGCAGCCCTACAGGGGTGTCCGGGGAGCTGTTTTTT
TRBD1	TRBJ1-5	TRBV10-3	once	CAANRGSNQPQHF	TGTGCCGCGAACAGGGGTAGCAATCAGCCCCAGCATTTT
.	TRBJ2-7	TRBV9	few	CASSGRGTESSYEQYF	TGTGCCAGCAGCGGGAGGGGGACGGAGAGCTCCTACGAGCAGTACTTC
TRBD1	TRBJ1-2	TRBV2	.	CASRVVDGRQGANYYGYTF	TGTGCCAGCAGGGTTGTTGATGGAAGACAGGGGGCTAACTACTATGGCTACACCTTC
.	TRBJ2-2	TRBV5-5	.	CASSLGLGNGELFF	TGTGCCAGCAGCTTGGGACTAGGTAACGGGGAGCTGTTTTTT
TRBD1	TRBJ2-7	TRBV2	many	CASSVGQGVGEQYF	TGTGCCAGCAGTGTGGGACAGGGGGTTGGAGAGCAGTACTTC
TRBD2	TRBJ2-2	TRBV7-9	once	CASSWAGLARSGELFF	TGTGCCAGCAGCTGGGCGGGACTAGCGAGGAGCGGGGAGCTGTTTTTT
.	TRBJ2-5	TRBV10-3	many	CAISESQIQETQYF	TGTGCCATCAGTGAGTCCCAGATTCAAGAGACCCAGTACTTC
TRBD1	TRBJ2-7	TRBV20-1	many	CSVPTGAYEQYF	TGCAGTGTCCCGACAGGGGCTTACGAGCAGTACTTC
TRBD1	TRBJ1-6	TRBV5-6	many	CASSWSDRVSPLHF	TGTGCCAGCAGCTGGTCCGACAGGGTCTCACCCCTCCACTTT
TRBD1	TRBJ2-7	TRBV7-9	few	CASSLGGTGGFEQYF	TGTGCCAGCAGCTTAGGGGGGACAGGGGGCTTCGAGCAGTACTTC
TRBD2	TRBJ2-1	TRBV24-1	.	CATSDPAGAYNEQFF	TGTGCCACCAGTGATCCGGCGGGGGCCTACAATGAGCAGTTCTTC
.	TRBJ1-5	TRBV2	.	CAPTGPSQPQHF	TGTGCCCCCACGGGTCCCAGTCAGCCCCAGCATTTT
.	TRBJ1-5	TRBV2	.	CASSSWGNQPQHF	TGTGCCAGCAGCTCATGGGGCAATCAGCCCCAGCATTTT
.	TRBJ1-1	TRBV7-8	many	CASGFRGTEAFF	TGTGCCAGCGGGTTTCGGGGCACTGAAGCTTTCTTT
.	TRBJ2-7	TRBV12-3/TRBV12-4	few	CASSLRLVYEQYF	TGTGCCAGCAGTTTACGTTTGGTTTACGAGCAGTACTTC